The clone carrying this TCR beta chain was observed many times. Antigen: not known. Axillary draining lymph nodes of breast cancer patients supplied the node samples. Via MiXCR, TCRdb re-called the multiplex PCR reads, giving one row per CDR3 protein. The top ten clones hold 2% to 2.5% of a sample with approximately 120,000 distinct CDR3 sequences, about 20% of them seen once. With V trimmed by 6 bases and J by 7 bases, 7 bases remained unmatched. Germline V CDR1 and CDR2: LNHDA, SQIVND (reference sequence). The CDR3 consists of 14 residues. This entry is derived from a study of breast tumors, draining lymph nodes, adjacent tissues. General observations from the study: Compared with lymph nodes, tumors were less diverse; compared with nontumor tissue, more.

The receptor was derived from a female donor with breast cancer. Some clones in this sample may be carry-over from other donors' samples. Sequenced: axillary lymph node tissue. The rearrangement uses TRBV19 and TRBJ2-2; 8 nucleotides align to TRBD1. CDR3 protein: CASRKTGEDGELFF. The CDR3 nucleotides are TGTGCCAGTAGGAAGACAGGGGAGGACGGGGAGCTGTTTTTT.